A selection of T cell receptor beta chains follows, all from one sample in a study of OX40 agonist ivuxolimab in advanced cancers. Only in-frame clones appear in the TCRdb table, and some are missing; sequencing was by immunoSEQ multiplex PCR. This table holds some 72,000 clones, around 93% found once. The sample here was CD4+ or CD8+ T cells sorted from blood, taken in a trial of the OX40 agonist ivuxolimab. All receptors derive from an adult with an advanced solid tumor such as melanoma, head and neck, liver or kidney cancer. Both conserved end residues are trimmed from each CDR3. Fields, in order: J gene, V gene, CDR3 protein.

J: TRBJ2-3
V: TRBV7-8
CDR3: ASSLAGGGADTQY

J: TRBJ2-1
V: TRBV2
CDR3: ASSLRGGPYNEQF

J: TRBJ2-7
V: TRBV18
CDR3: ASSPGAPMGEQY

J: TRBJ2-1
V: TRBV10-3
CDR3: AIRDIGASPKSNEQF

J: TRBJ2-7
V: TRBV4-3
CDR3: ASSQELADFSYEQY

J: TRBJ2-6
V: TRBV5-1
CDR3: ASSLEPGTGANVLT

J: TRBJ1-1
V: TRBV2
CDR3: ASSELERGTEAF

J: TRBJ2-7
V: TRBV30
CDR3: AWSFFSATGGYEQY

J: TRBJ2-7
V: TRBV30
CDR3: AWTSGRYEQY

J: TRBJ2-2
V: TRBV5-1
CDR3: ASSLGQLSTTGELF